This T cell receptor beta chain was identified during a study of cytomegalovirus exposure and HLA in healthy donors. Study results and limitations: Most TCR sequences proved rare, with some public TCRs found in many donors.

TCRdb's table, derived via immunoSEQ multiplex PCR, lists solely in-frame clones and lacks some. The table has 45,000 to 65,000 clones, 93% seen once; the top ten hold 1.5% to 2%. CDR1 is SGDLS and CDR2 is YYNGEE in the germline V gene. The CDR3 consists of 13 residues. The V and J ends lost 4 bases and 5 bases respectively, with 12 bases between them. Comments on this clone: The antigen remains undetermined.

The origin of this receptor is a woman under 30 in good health and CMV-seropositive. Sequenced: PBMCs. The rearrangement uses TRBV9 and TRBJ1-1, with D unclear. The CDR3 here is CASSPGSLTEAFF. CDR3 nucleotides: TGTGCCAGCAGCCCCGGTTCCCTGACTGAAGCTTTCTTT. The full variable domain, completed using reference TRBV9 and TRBJ1-1, is DSGVTQTPKHLITATGQRVTLRCSPRSGDLSVYWYQQSLDQGLQFLIQYYNGEERAKGNILERFSAQQFPDLHSELNLSSLELGDSALYFCASSPGSLTEAFFGQGTRLTVV.